This T cell receptor beta chain was sequenced for a study of response to subunit inactivated influenza vaccine. Findings and limits, study-wide: Seasonal influenza vaccination, on each occasion, was suggested by the authors to recruit few new T cells.

The CDR3 covers 16 residues. Trimming removed 3 bases from V and 4 bases from J; junction bases left unmatched: 7. Germline V CDR1 and CDR2: SGHTA, FQGNSA. MiXCR, applied by TCRdb to the RT-PCR reads, yields one record per CDR3 protein. This repertoire shows about 650,000 distinct CDR3 sequences, 15% to 19% found once; its top ten account for 11%. In this sample, this clonotype turned up a few times. Its target is unknown. This receptor was taken from a middle-aged man who received an inactivated influenza vaccine. The chain uses TRBV7-2 and TRBJ2-2, with 8 bases fitting TRBD2. The sample was PBMCs from blood, taken 11 to 12 days after vaccination. CDR3 in amino acids: CASSFVLAGLTGELFF. DNA for the CDR3: TGTGCCAGCAGCTTTGTGTTAGCGGGACTCACCGGGGAGCTGTTTTTT.